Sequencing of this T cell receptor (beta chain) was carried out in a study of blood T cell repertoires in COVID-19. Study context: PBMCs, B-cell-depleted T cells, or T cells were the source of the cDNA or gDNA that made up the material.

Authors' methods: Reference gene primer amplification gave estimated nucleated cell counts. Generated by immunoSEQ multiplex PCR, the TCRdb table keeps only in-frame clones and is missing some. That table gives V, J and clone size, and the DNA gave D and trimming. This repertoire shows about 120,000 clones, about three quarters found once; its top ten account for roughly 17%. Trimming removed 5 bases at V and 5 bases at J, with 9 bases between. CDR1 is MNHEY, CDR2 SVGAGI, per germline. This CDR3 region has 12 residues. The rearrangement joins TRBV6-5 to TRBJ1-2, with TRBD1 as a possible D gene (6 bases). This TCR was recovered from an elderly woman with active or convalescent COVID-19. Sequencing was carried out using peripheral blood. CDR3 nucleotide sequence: TGTGCCAGCAGTCCCCAGGGGTATGGCTACACCTTC. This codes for CASSPQGYGYTF.